These 28 T cell receptor beta chains originate from one sample sequenced in a study of post-analysis software for immune sequencing data (dated by TCRdb to between 2014 and 2017). What the authors observed across the whole study: Patients showed significantly higher frequencies than controls for about 5 TRBV segments, among them TRBV5-6, TRBV5-1 and TRBV20-1.

Antigens of these TCRs are unknown. Library prep was done by PCR. For sequencing, an Illumina HiSeq 2500 was employed. To reduce PCR and sequencing biases, unique molecular identifiers were built into the TCR beta cDNA libraries. Using fastp at Q25 and MiXCR, TCRdb reprocessed the public reads and kept productive beta chains. Each entry merges the rows of one CDR3 protein and shows their most common DNA and genes. Present in this sample are about 430,000 distinct CDR3 sequences, approximately 42% of which were seen just once. About 7.6% of the sample lies in the top ten. Sequencing was carried out using blood. The receptors originated from a girl aged 2 to 10 with multiple sclerosis.

This clonotype was counted a few times. The rearrangement uses TRBV13 and TRBJ2-5; 7 bases agree with TRBD1. With V trimmed by 0 bases and J by 10 bases, 2 bases remained unmatched. The CDR3 sequence is 12 residues long. The V gene's germline CDR1 is PRHDT and CDR2 FYEKMQ (reference sequence). The CDR3: CASSLGGTVQYF. CDR3 sequence (DNA): TGTGCCAGCAGCTTAGGAGGGACAGTCCAGTACTTC.

This clonotype appeared a few times. The rearrangement uses TRBV7-9 and TRBJ2-7; 10 bases align to TRBD2. The V segment lost 4 bases and the J segment 0 bases; nucleotides outside the gene matches: 6. Germline V gene data show CDR1 as SEHNR and CDR2 as FQNEAQ (reference sequence). The CDR3 is 16 residues long. CDR3 nucleotide sequence: TGTGCCAGCAGCTCTGGACTAGCGGCGAGCTCCTACGAGCAGTACTTC. Translation: CASSSGLAASSYEQYF.

V is TRBV20-1 and J is TRBJ1-5; D uncertain. Trimming shortened V by 3 bases and J by 4 bases, and 13 bases separated the two germline ends. The CDR3 covers 14 residues. Germline CDR1 DFQATT, CDR2 SNEGSKA (reference sequence). In DNA, the CDR3 is TGCAGTGCTAGGCCCCCTGTTACTAATCAGCCCCAGCATTTT. This sequence encodes CSARPPVTNQPQHF.

This clonotype was detected a few times. The genes are TRBV28 and TRBJ2-7, with D tentatively TRBD2 (6 bases). Germline V gene data show CDR1 as MDHEN and CDR2 as SYDVKM. The CDR3 contains 16 residues. V was trimmed by 6 bases and J by 1 base, leaving 19 bases between them. The CDR3 sequence: CASSPIRLGGSYEQYF. CDR3 sequence (DNA): TGTGCCAGCAGCCCAATCCGGTTGGGGGGATCCTACGAGCAGTACTTC. Filled out from reference TRBV28 and TRBJ2-7, the complete variable domain reads DVKVTQSSRYLVKRTGEKVFLECVQDMDHENMFWYRQDPGLGLRLIYFSYDVKMKEKGDIPEGYSVSREKKERFSLILESASTNQTSMYLCASSPIRLGGSYEQYFGPGTRLTVT.

The V and J genes are TRBV6-5 and TRBJ1-2; D call uncertain. This CDR3 contains 14 residues. V was clipped by 0 bases and J by 4 bases, with 9 bases between them. The germline V gene encodes CDR1 MNHEY and CDR2 SVGAGI. CDR3 in DNA: TGTGCCAGCAGTTACTCTGCGGGAGGCTATGGCTACACCTTC. This sequence encodes CASSYSAGGYGYTF.

The V call is TRBV20-1, the J call TRBJ2-3; D not certain. Germline V gives CDR1 DFQATT, CDR2 SNEGSKA (reference sequence). The CDR3 has 13 amino acids. The V end was cut by 3 bases, the J end by 2 bases, with 9 bases between. CDR3 bases: TGCAGTGCTAGGGACCCAACCACAGATACGCAGTATTTT. Its protein product is CSARDPTTDTQYF.

This clonotype was found a few times. The chain joins TRBV6-5 to TRBJ2-5; D may correspond to TRBD1 or TRBD2 (5 bases each). Germline CDR1 MNHEY, CDR2 SVGAGI. V was trimmed by 7 bases and J by 4 bases, leaving 10 bases between them. The CDR3 totals 12 residues. CDR3 in DNA: TGTGCCAGCAAGGGGACGGTAGAGACCCAGTACTTC. Translating it yields CASKGTVETQYF.

V usage is TRBV5-1 and J usage is TRBJ2-7, with D unresolved. The germline V gene has CDR1 SGHRS and CDR2 YFSETQ. The CDR3 is 14 amino acids. Trimming cost V 3 bases and J 0 bases, with 10 bases left between them. The chain's CDR3 is CASSSYVSSYEQYF. The DNA of the CDR3 is TGCGCCAGCAGCTCCTACGTGAGCTCCTACGAGCAGTACTTC.

There are a few counts of this clonotype. The chain is built from TRBV7-8 and TRBJ2-7; D may be TRBD1 or TRBD2 (5 bases each). The CDR3 length is 15 residues. V lost 1 base, J lost 1 base, and 11 bases lay in between. Germline CDR1 and CDR2: SGHVS and FQNEAQ. CDR3 sequence: CASSLVVGGSYEQYF. In nucleotides, the CDR3 is TGTGCCAGCAGCTTAGTGGTTGGGGGTTCCTACGAGCAGTACTTC. Full variable domain (rest looked up from reference TRBV7-8 and TRBJ2-7): GAGVSQSPRYKVAKRGQDVALRCDPISGHVSLFWYQQALGQGPEFLTYFQNEAQLDKSGLPSDRFFAERPEGSVSTLKIQRTQQEDSAVYLCASSLVVGGSYEQYFGPGTRLTVT.

The rearrangement uses TRBV28 and TRBJ2-7; 10 nucleotides line up with TRBD1. Trimming removed 7 bases from V and 3 bases from J; junction bases left unmatched: 9. The germline V gene encodes CDR1 MDHEN and CDR2 SYDVKM. CDR3 length: 15 amino acids. The CDR3 loop is CASTQGGTGVYEQYF. CDR3 nucleotides: TGTGCCAGCACTCAAGGCGGGACAGGGGTCTACGAGCAGTACTTC.

The chain carries TRBV10-3 and TRBJ2-7; maybe TRBD2 (6 bases). This CDR3 has 11 amino acids. The germline CDR1 and CDR2 sequences are ENHRY and SYGVKD. V gave up 11 bases and J gave up 7 bases, with 15 bases separating them. The CDR3 spells CAVGTFVEQYF. CDR3 coding DNA: TGTGCCGTCGGGACTTTCGTTGAGCAGTACTTC.

The chain joins TRBV7-2 to TRBJ2-4; TRBD2 agrees at 11 bases. Germline CDR1 is SGHTA and CDR2 is FQGNSA. V trimming: 5 bases; J trimming: 2 bases; junction bases outside the gene matches: 5. CDR3 size: 16 residues. This CDR3 is CASSLTSGRPKNIQYF. The CDR3, as DNA: TGTGCCAGCAGCCTCACTAGCGGGAGACCCAAAAACATTCAGTACTTC.

This clonotype was detected a few times. The V call is TRBV3-1, the J call TRBJ2-7; D is ambiguous. Trimming shortened V by 1 base and J by 0 bases, and 7 bases separated the two germline ends. Germline CDR1 is LGHDT and CDR2 is YNNKEL (reference sequence). The CDR3 consists of 14 residues. The CDR3, as DNA: TGTGCCAGCAGCCAAGTTGATCCCTCCTACGAGCAGTACTTC. Its protein product is CASSQVDPSYEQYF.

The V gene is TRBV12-5, the J gene TRBJ1-4, with 9 positions matching TRBD1. CDR1 and CDR2 (germline): LGHNT, FRNRAP. J lost 5 bases, V lost 9 bases, and 7 bases had no gene match. This CDR3 region has 14 residues. In nucleotides, the CDR3 is TGTGCTAGCAGCGGGACAGGGCGCAATGAAAAACTGTTTTTT. Protein product: CASSGTGRNEKLFF. The full variable domain, completed using reference TRBV12-5 and TRBJ1-4, is DARVTQTPRHKVTEMGQEVTMRCQPILGHNTVFWYRQTMMQGLELLAYFRNRAPLDDSGMPKDRFSAEMPDATLATLKIQPSEPRDSAVYFCASSGTGRNEKLFFGSGTQLSVL.

In its sample, this clonotype was seen a few times. V gene TRBV6-7 combines with J gene TRBJ2-7; possible D gene TRBD2, 5 bases. TRBV6-7 is annotated as an ORF whose role is uncertain. V shed 4 bases and J shed 3 bases, with 19 bases lying between them. This CDR3 spans 16 amino acids. This chain's CDR3 is CASSSSFWGSLYEQYF. CDR3 in DNA: TGTGCCAGCAGTTCTAGCTTCTGGGGATCGCTCTACGAGCAGTACTTC.

This clonotype was counted between two and nine times. A much more abundant neighbour one base away suggests this may be a read error. The chain couples TRBV6-6 to TRBJ2-1; 8 nucleotides line up with TRBD1. The germline gives CDR1 MNHNY, CDR2 SVGAGI (reference sequence). The ends lost 6 bases at V and 8 bases at J; junction bases unmatched: 12. The CDR3 runs 15 residues. CDR3 loop: CASSDGQGPRDEQFF. Here the CDR3 DNA reads TGTGCCAGCAGCGACGGACAGGGTCCTAGGGATGAGCAGTTCTTC.

The V call is TRBV5-1, the J call TRBJ1-1; D gene ambiguous. V gave up 1 base and J gave up 4 bases, with 17 bases separating them. The CDR3 sequence is 16 residues long. Germline-derived CDR1 and CDR2 are SGHRS and YFSETQ. For the CDR3, the DNA is TGCGCCAGCAGCTTGTCGGCCCGGGGTACGGGCACTGAAGCTTTCTTT. Translation: CASSLSARGTGTEAFF.

The chain recombines TRBV6-1 with TRBJ2-5, with D perhaps given as TRBD1 or TRBD2 (5 bases each). The germline gives CDR1 MNHNS, CDR2 SASEGT. V gave up 2 bases and J gave up 2 bases, with 15 bases separating them. The CDR3 contains 16 residues. CDR3 amino acids: CASSEYRDAEQETQYF. The CDR3 coding sequence is TGTGCCAGCAGTGAATATAGGGACGCCGAACAAGAGACCCAGTACTTC.

This clonotype occurred a few times. The CDR3, as DNA: TGTGCCAGCAGCTCCCCGGACCCGACTAGCGGGACCGTCACAGATACGCAGTATTTT. Protein: CASSSPDPTSGTVTDTQYF. The chain has TRBV7-3 and TRBJ2-3, with 11 bases that match TRBD2. This CDR3 spans 19 amino acids. Germline CDR1 SGHTA, CDR2 FQGTGA. V gave up 4 bases and J gave up 2 bases; unmatched junction bases: 14.

The V gene is TRBV11-2, the J gene TRBJ2-5; TRBD1 aligns across 9 bases. The CDR3 sequence is 16 residues long. Trimming took 1 base from V and 5 from J; bases not matched to a gene: 8. Germline V gene data show CDR1 as SGHAT and CDR2 as FQNNGV. Here the CDR3 reads CASSLVPGTGKETQYF. CDR3 in DNA: TGTGCCAGCAGCTTAGTTCCCGGGACAGGGAAGGAGACCCAGTACTTC.

The chain links TRBV20-1 to TRBJ1-1; D gene unclear. The CDR3 has 14 amino acids. V gave up 2 bases and J gave up 5 bases, with 15 bases separating them. Germline values: CDR1 DFQATT, CDR2 SNEGSKA (reference sequence). CDR3 protein: CSARHRRFVTEAFF. The CDR3 nucleotides read TGCAGTGCTAGACATAGACGGTTCGTAACTGAAGCTTTCTTT.

CDR3: CASTLGRNEQFF. The CDR3 DNA follows: TGTGCCAGCACCCTGGGACGGAATGAGCAGTTCTTC. This chain links TRBV6-2 or TRBV6-3 with TRBJ2-1; D possibly uses TRBD1 or TRBD2 (5 bases each). V was shortened by 7 bases and J by 7 bases, with 11 bases between the two germline ends. The V gene's germline CDR1 is MNHEY and CDR2 SVGEGT. The CDR3 has 12 amino acids.

This clonotype has just a few counts. The rearrangement joins TRBV20-1 to TRBJ2-4, with unresolved D. The better agreement between TRBJ2-7 and the DNA end casts doubt on the J call. Germline V gene data show CDR1 as DFQATT and CDR2 as SNEGSKA (reference sequence). The CDR3 is 12 amino acids. The CDR3 loop is CSATVASYEQYF. The CDR3 DNA reads as TGCAGCGCCACTGTCGCATCCTACGAGCAGTACTTC.

This rearrangement joins TRBV7-9 to TRBJ1-1; maybe TRBD1 (5 bases). This CDR3 has 15 amino acids. Germline CDR1 and CDR2: SEHNR and FQNEAQ (reference sequence). Deletions cut 5 bases from V and 3 bases from J, with 16 bases between. The chain's CDR3 is CASSAGTDSYTEAFF. The CDR3 DNA is TGTGCCAGCAGCGCTGGGACCGACTCTTACACTGAAGCTTTCTTT.

Only one count was recorded for this clonotype. The V gene is TRBV4-1, the J gene TRBJ1-2; weak D call: TRBD1 (5 bases). Germline-derived CDR1 and CDR2 are MGHRA and YSYEKL. Trimming shortened V by 6 bases and J by 4 bases, and 21 bases separated the two germline ends. The CDR3 sequence is 16 residues long. The CDR3 region has the DNA TGCGCCAGCAGTCCAAATATCGCGGGGGTACTCTATGGCTACACCTTC. It codes for CASSPNIAGVLYGYTF.

This clonotype came up a few times. This chain joins TRBV5-5 and TRBJ2-5; the D gene could be TRBD1 or TRBD2 (5 bases each). V was cut by 4 bases and J by 2 bases, with 18 bases left in between. The germline V gene has CDR1 SGHKS and CDR2 YYEKEE (reference sequence). There are 16 residues in the CDR3. This CDR3 reads CASSRIEGLWQETQYF. CDR3 nucleotide sequence: TGTGCCAGCAGCCGGATTGAGGGGCTGTGGCAAGAGACCCAGTACTTC.

This clonotype was counted only a few times. At one of its ends the junction is not consistent with the germline gene, which may arise from a read error. CDR3 region: CATQEIRNSPPHF. The CDR3 DNA sequence: TGTGCCACCCAGGAGATTCGTAATTCACCCCCCCACTTT. J is TRBJ1-6 and V is TRBV2; D gene uncertain. The CDR3 spans 13 residues. CDR1 and CDR2 from the germline V gene are SNHLY and FYNNEI.

This chain uses TRBV28 with TRBJ1-1; D is uncertain. Germline CDR1 MDHEN, CDR2 SYDVKM. The V and J ends lost 3 bases and 11 bases respectively, with 13 bases between them. The CDR3 spans 12 residues. CDR3: CASSLVPPVAFF. CDR3 in DNA: TGTGCCAGCAGTTTGGTACCCCCCGTGGCTTTCTTT.